What follows are 20 T cell receptor beta chains derived from one specimen sequenced in a study of Ad26.COV2.S vaccination and SARS-CoV-2 variants. Treatment of the sample: 19 received Ad26.COV2.S at low or high dose, single or two shots; 5 received placebo; per-sample allocation not given. Sampling was performed 63 days after the first vaccine or placebo injection. Only in-frame clones appear in the TCRdb table, and some are missing; sequencing was by immunoSEQ multiplex PCR. The sample holds under 500,000 clones, around 93% seen once. This specimen was peripheral blood, taken in a trial of Ad26.COV2.S vaccine versus placebo. The origin of the receptors is a person aged 18 to 65 who received the Ad26.COV2.S COVID-19 vaccine or a placebo.

The rearrangement joins TRBV4-1 to TRBJ2-1, with 7 positions matching TRBD1. The V gene end was trimmed by 1 base and the J gene end by 8 bases; junction bases not matched to a gene: 17. This CDR3 has 18 residues. Germline loops: CDR1 MGHRA, CDR2 YSYEKL. CDR3 coding DNA: TGCGCCAGCAGCCAAGTCGGCAGGACAGGCTCGGCTTCCGATGAGCAGTTCTTC. Its translation: CASSQVGRTGSASDEQFF.

The rearrangement uses TRBV19 and TRBJ1-4; no clear D gene. The ends were cut back, 7 bases at V and 0 bases at J, with 9 bases in the middle. The CDR3 extends over 14 amino acids. The germline CDR1 and CDR2 sequences are LNHDA and SQIVND (reference sequence). CDR3 in DNA: TGTGCCAGTAATTACCACGCAACTAATGAAAAACTGTTTTTT. Protein product: CASNYHATNEKLFF.

This clone is a singleton in its sample. The V gene is TRBV5-4, the J gene TRBJ2-7; no clear D. Trimming removed 0 bases from V and 3 bases from J, with 7 bases in between. The CDR3 extends over 13 amino acids. CDR1 SGHNT and CDR2 YYREEE come from the germline V gene (reference sequence). CDR3 coding DNA: TGTGCCAGCAGCTTGGATCCAGGCTACGAGCAGTACTTC. Encoded protein: CASSLDPGYEQYF.

This chain connects TRBV7-6 to TRBJ2-3; TRBD2 agrees at 13 bases. This CDR3 is built from 18 residues. The germline V gene has CDR1 SGHVS and CDR2 FNYEAQ. V gave up 1 base and J gave up 3 bases; unmatched junction bases: 7. CDR3 region: CASSLGTSGGDSTDTQYF. CDR3 nucleotides: TGTGCCAGCAGCTTAGGAACTAGCGGGGGGGATAGTACAGATACGCAGTATTTT.

The chain employs TRBV12-2 and TRBJ1-4. TRBV12-2 is designated a pseudogene. The CDR3 sequence is 19 residues long. As DNA, the CDR3 is TGTGCAAGTCGCCATCCCCAATGCCTAGGGCTTTCAACTAATGAAAAACTGTTTTTT. Translation gives CASRHPQCLGLSTNEKLFF.

V is TRBV14 and J is TRBJ1-5; tentatively, D is TRBD1 (6 bases). The V gene lost 3 bases and the J gene lost 0 bases, with 9 bases spanning the gap. CDR1 and CDR2 from the germline V gene are SGHDN and FVKESK. The CDR3 length is 15 residues. This CDR3 is CASSQGGLSNQPQHF. CDR3 coding DNA: TGTGCCAGCAGCCAGGGGGGGCTTAGCAATCAGCCCCAGCATTTT.

This chain uses TRBV7-9 with TRBJ2-5; the D is unclear. The CDR3 is 15 residues long. The V gene lost 2 bases and the J gene lost 2 bases, with 12 bases spanning the gap. Per germline, CDR1 SEHNR and CDR2 FQNEAQ (reference sequence). For the CDR3, the DNA is TGTGCCAGCAGCTTACCCCTGGGAATTCAAGAGACCCAGTACTTC. Residues: CASSLPLGIQETQYF.

The chain links TRBV3-1 (or the pseudogene TRBV3-2) to TRBJ2-3; perhaps TRBD1 as D (5 bases). This CDR3 is 15 amino acids long. V lost 1 base and J 0 bases, leaving 8 bases between the germline ends. CDR1 and CDR2 from the germline V gene are LGHDT and YNNKEL (reference sequence). CDR3 nucleotides: TGTGCCAGCAGCCAAGGACAGACTAGCACAGATACGCAGTATTTT. Protein: CASSQGQTSTDTQYF.

This chain connects TRBV3-1 (or the pseudogene TRBV3-2) to TRBJ2-5, with a possible D match to TRBD1 (5 bases). With 0 bases removed from V and 3 bases from J, the gap between germline ends came to 17 bases. CDR3 length equals 17 residues. Germline V lookup: CDR1 LGHDT, CDR2 YNNKEL (reference sequence). Here the CDR3 reads CASSQDPLSQGEETQYF. The DNA of the CDR3 is TGTGCCAGCAGCCAAGATCCCTTGTCCCAGGGCGAAGAGACCCAGTACTTC.

The V gene is TRBV6-5, the J gene TRBJ1-1, with TRBD1 matching 9 bases. The CDR3 totals 14 residues. Germline V CDR1 and CDR2: MNHEY, SVGAGI. With 6 bases clipped from V and 5 bases from J, the junction kept 7 bases outside the gene matches. CDR3 protein: CASSTGTGLTEAFF. DNA for the CDR3: TGTGCCAGCAGCACCGGGACAGGGCTTACTGAAGCTTTCTTT.

The chain has TRBV18 and TRBJ2-7; D may be TRBD2 (6 bases). CDR1 is KGHSH, CDR2 LQKENI, per germline. The V gene lost 4 bases and the J gene lost 6 bases, with 10 bases spanning the gap. CDR3 length: 12 residues. This CDR3 is CASSLDGGEQYF. CDR3 coding DNA: TGTGCCAGCTCACTCGACGGGGGCGAGCAGTACTTC.

The CDR3 region is CASSEGGGGSSPLHF. The CDR3 coding sequence is TGTGCCAGCAGTGAAGGGGGCGGGGGCTCTTCACCCCTCCACTTT. The gene calls are TRBV2 and TRBJ1-6; tentative D call: TRBD1 (6 bases). Germline V gives CDR1 SNHLY, CDR2 FYNNEI. The CDR3 extends over 15 amino acids. V gave up 1 base and J gave up 9 bases, with 13 bases separating them.

This clone has only one observation. This chain uses TRBV28 with TRBJ1-5, with D perhaps TRBD1 (6 bases). The CDR3 length is 13 residues. Germline CDR1 MDHEN, CDR2 SYDVKM. V lost 7 bases and J 6 bases, leaving 13 bases between the germline ends. The CDR3 here is CASITGWSQPQHF. CDR3 nucleotides: TGTGCCAGCATCACAGGGTGGTCTCAGCCCCAGCATTTT. Using reference TRBV28 and TRBJ1-5 for the parts outside the CDR3, the full variable domain is DVKVTQSSRYLVKRTGEKVFLECVQDMDHENMFWYRQDPGLGLRLIYFSYDVKMKEKGDIPEGYSVSREKKERFSLILESASTNQTSMYLCASITGWSQPQHFGDGTRLSIL.

The V call is TRBV9, the J call TRBJ2-5; TRBD2 is a possible D gene (6 bases). V lost 3 bases, J lost 6 bases, and 15 bases lay in between. Per germline, CDR1 SGDLS and CDR2 YYNGEE. This CDR3 is built from 14 residues. The CDR3 spells CASSAGGLTQTQYF. In DNA, the CDR3 is TGTGCCAGCAGCGCCGGAGGGTTGACTCAGACCCAGTACTTC.

The chain links TRBV2 to TRBJ1-1, with TRBD1 matching 8 bases. The V gene end was trimmed by 3 bases and the J gene end by 4 bases; junction bases not matched to a gene: 4. Germline CDR1 SNHLY, CDR2 FYNNEI. The length of the CDR3 is 14 residues. The CDR3 sequence is CASSDNTGGTEAFF. DNA for the CDR3: TGTGCCAGCAGTGATAATACAGGGGGCACTGAAGCTTTCTTT.

This clone was observed a single time. The chain is built from TRBV7-2 and TRBJ1-6, with D possibly matching TRBD1 (5 bases). The CDR3 consists of 16 residues. Germline V lookup: CDR1 SGHTA, CDR2 FQGNSA. V was clipped by 2 bases and J by 8 bases, with 16 bases between them. Written as DNA, the CDR3 is TGTGCCAGCAGCTTAATGGTCGGGGGGTTTGATTCACCCCTCCACTTT. Translating gives CASSLMVGGFDSPLHF.

This chain links TRBV24-1 with TRBJ2-5; D might be TRBD2 (5 bases). The CDR3 spans 14 residues. Trimming took off 6 bases at V and 1 base at J, with 11 bases between the two ends. CDR1 is KGHDR and CDR2 is SFDVKD in the germline V gene. The CDR3, as DNA: TGTGCCACCAGTCCGGGGTACGCCCAAGAGACCCAGTACTTC. Residues: CATSPGYAQETQYF.

V gene TRBV7-5 combines with J gene TRBJ2-1. TRBV7-5 is noted as a pseudogene. There are 11 residues in the CDR3. The CDR3 DNA sequence: TGTGCCAGAGAAAGTGGCGATGAGCAGTTCTTC. Its translation: CARESGDEQFF.

The chain links TRBV5-1 to TRBJ2-7; 7 bases align to TRBD1. The CDR3 has 13 amino acids. J lost 2 bases, V lost 4 bases, and 3 bases had no gene match. The germline V gene encodes CDR1 SGHRS and CDR2 YFSETQ. CDR3 in amino acids: CASSMGQTYEQYF. The CDR3 region has the DNA TGCGCCAGCAGCATGGGACAGACCTACGAGCAGTACTTC. Using reference TRBV5-1 and TRBJ2-7 for the parts outside the CDR3, the full variable domain is KAGVTQTPRYLIKTRGQQVTLSCSPISGHRSVSWYQQTPGQGLQFLFEYFSETQRNKGNFPGRFSGRQFSNSRSEMNVSTLELGDSALYLCASSMGQTYEQYFGPGTRLTVT.

The chain is built from TRBV5-5 and TRBJ2-7; 7 positions agree with TRBD2. The J segment lost 3 bases and the V segment lost 0 bases, leaving 3 bases of the junction unmatched. In germline, CDR1 is SGHKS, CDR2 YYEKEE (reference sequence). The CDR3 extends over 14 amino acids. DNA of the CDR3: TGTGCCAGCAGCTTGGGGGAGGGCCTCTACGAGCAGTACTTC. This codes for CASSLGEGLYEQYF.